The clone carrying this T cell receptor beta chain has just a few counts. Documented time point: sample taken at primary tumor resection. The sequenced material consisted of unsorted whole RNA from tumor, nontumor lung or frozen PBMC. V lost 10 bases and J lost 0, with 12 bases in between. The CDR3 is 13 amino acids. Looked up from germline, CDR1 is LGHNA and CDR2 is YNFKEQ. The data derive from a study of spatial heterogeneity in lung cancer. Using its own MiXCR run on the 5' RACE reads, TCRdb lists one record per CDR3 protein. The sample records 40,000 or so distinct CDR3 sequences, 6% to 8% being singletons.

This TCR was sampled from a male donor with early-stage non-small cell lung cancer. The specimen was PBMCs, collected at surgery. The chain combines TRBV4-2 with TRBJ1-1; D unclear. CDR3 nucleotide sequence: TGTGCCACCCAAGGGAGCCTGAACACTGAAGCTTTCTTT. It is translated as CATQGSLNTEAFF.